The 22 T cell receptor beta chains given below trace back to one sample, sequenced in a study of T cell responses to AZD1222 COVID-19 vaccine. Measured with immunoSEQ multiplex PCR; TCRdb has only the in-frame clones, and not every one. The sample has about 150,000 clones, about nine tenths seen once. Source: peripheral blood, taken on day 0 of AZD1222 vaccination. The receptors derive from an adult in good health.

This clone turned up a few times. CDR3 bases: TGTGCCAGCAGCACAGGGTTTGGCTACACCTTC. It codes for CASSTGFGYTF. The genes are TRBV5-4 and TRBJ1-2, with D tentatively TRBD1 (6 bases). Trimming left V 4 bases short and J 7 bases short, with 8 bases between. The CDR3 covers 11 residues. CDR1 SGHNT and CDR2 YYREEE come from the germline V gene (reference sequence).

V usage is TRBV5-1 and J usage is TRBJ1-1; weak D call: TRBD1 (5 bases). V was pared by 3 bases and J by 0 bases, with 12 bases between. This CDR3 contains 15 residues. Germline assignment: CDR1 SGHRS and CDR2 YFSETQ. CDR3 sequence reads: CASSSIQGLNTEAFF. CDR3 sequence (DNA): TGCGCCAGCAGCTCGATTCAGGGCTTGAACACTGAAGCTTTCTTT.

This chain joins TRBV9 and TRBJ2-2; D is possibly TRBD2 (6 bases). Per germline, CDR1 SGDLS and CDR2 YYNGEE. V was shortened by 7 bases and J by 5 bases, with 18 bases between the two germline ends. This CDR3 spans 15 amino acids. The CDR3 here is CASSAGGRVTGELFF. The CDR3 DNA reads TGTGCCAGCTCGGCCGGGGGAAGGGTGACCGGGGAGCTGTTTTTT.

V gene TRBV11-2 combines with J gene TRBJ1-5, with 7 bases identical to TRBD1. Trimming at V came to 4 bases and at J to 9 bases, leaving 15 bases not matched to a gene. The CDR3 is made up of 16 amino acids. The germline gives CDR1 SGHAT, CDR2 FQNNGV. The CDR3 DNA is TGTGCCAGCAGCTCAAACGCCCAGGGGGGCCGAGGGCCCCAGCATTTT. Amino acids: CASSSNAQGGRGPQHF.

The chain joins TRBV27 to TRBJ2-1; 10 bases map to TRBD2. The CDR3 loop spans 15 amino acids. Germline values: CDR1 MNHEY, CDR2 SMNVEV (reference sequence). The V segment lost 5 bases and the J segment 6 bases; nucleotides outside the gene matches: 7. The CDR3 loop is CASSPRTSGSNEQFF. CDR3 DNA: TGTGCCAGCAGTCCGCGGACTAGCGGCTCCAATGAGCAGTTCTTC.

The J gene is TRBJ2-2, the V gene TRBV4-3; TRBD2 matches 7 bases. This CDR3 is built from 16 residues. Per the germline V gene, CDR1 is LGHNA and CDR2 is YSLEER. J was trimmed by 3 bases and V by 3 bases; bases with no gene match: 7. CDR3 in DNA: TGCGCCAGCAGCCAGGATTCGACTAGCTACACCGGGGAGCTGTTTTTT. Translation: CASSQDSTSYTGELFF.

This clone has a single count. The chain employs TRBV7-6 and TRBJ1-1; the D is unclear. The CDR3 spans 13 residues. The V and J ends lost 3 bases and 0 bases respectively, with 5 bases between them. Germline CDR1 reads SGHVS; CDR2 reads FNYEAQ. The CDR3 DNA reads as TGTGCCAGCAGCTTGGCTATGAACACTGAAGCTTTCTTT. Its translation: CASSLAMNTEAFF. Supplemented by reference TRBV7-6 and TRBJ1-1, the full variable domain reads GAGVSQSPRYKVTKRGQDVALRCDPISGHVSLYWYRQALGQGPEFLTYFNYEAQQDKSGLPNDRFSAERPEGSISTLTIQRTEQRDSAMYRCASSLAMNTEAFFGQGTRLTVV.

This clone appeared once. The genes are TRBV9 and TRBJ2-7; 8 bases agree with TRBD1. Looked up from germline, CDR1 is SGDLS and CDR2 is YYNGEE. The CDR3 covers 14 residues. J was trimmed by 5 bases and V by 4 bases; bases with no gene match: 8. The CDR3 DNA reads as TGTGCCAGCAGCCCCCAGACAGGGGCGGACGAGCAGTACTTC. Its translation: CASSPQTGADEQYF.

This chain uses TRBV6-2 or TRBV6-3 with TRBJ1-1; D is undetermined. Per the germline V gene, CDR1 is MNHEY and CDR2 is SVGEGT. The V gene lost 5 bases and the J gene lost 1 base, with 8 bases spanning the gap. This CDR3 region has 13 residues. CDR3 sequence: CASSPDWNTEAFF. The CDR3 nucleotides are TGTGCCAGCAGTCCCGACTGGAACACTGAAGCTTTCTTT.

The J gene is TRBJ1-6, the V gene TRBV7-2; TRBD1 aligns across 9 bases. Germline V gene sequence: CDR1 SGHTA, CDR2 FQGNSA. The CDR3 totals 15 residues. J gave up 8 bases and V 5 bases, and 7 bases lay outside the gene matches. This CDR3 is CASSARQGVDSPLHF. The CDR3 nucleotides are TGTGCCAGCAGCGCGAGACAGGGGGTGGATTCACCCCTCCACTTT.

The CDR3, as DNA: TGTGCCAGCAGCTTACCTAGGGGGACCTTTTCCACCGGGGAGCTGTTTTTT. Its protein is CASSLPRGTFSTGELFF. The chain couples TRBV3-1 (or the pseudogene TRBV3-2) to TRBJ2-2, with D possibly being TRBD1 (6 bases). V was shortened by 5 bases and J by 4 bases, with 20 bases between the two germline ends. CDR1 and CDR2 from the germline V gene are LGHDT and YNNKEL (reference sequence). CDR3 size: 17 residues.

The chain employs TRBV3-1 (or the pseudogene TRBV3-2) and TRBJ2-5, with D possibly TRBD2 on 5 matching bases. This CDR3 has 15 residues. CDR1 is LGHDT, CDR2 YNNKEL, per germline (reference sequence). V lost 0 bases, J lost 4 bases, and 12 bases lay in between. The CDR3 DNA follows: TGTGCCAGCAGCCAAGATTCGGGGTTGGGAGAGACCCAGTACTTC. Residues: CASSQDSGLGETQYF.

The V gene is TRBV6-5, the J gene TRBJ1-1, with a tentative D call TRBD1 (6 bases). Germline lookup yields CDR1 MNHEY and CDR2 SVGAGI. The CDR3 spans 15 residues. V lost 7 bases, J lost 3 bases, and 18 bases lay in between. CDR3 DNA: TGTGCCAGCATCCCAGATTGGGGGCGCGACACTGAAGCTTTCTTT. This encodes CASIPDWGRDTEAFF.

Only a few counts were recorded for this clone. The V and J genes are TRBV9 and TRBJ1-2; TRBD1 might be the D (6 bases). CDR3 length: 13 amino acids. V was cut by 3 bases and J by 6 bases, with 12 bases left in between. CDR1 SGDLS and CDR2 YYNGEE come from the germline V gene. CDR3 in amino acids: CASSAPEGDGYTF. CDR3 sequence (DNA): TGTGCCAGCAGCGCCCCCGAGGGGGATGGCTACACCTTC.

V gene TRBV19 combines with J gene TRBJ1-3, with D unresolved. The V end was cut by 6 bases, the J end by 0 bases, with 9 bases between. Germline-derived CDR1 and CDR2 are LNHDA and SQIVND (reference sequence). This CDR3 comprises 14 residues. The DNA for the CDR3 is TGTGCCAGTAGGACGAGCAGCTCTGGAAACACCATATATTTT. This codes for CASRTSSSGNTIYF.

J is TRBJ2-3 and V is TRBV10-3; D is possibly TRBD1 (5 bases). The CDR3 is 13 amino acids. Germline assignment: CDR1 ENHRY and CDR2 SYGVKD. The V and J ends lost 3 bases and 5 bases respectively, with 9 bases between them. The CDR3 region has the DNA TGTGCCATCAGTGACAGGGCCGAAGATACGCAGTATTTT. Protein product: CAISDRAEDTQYF.

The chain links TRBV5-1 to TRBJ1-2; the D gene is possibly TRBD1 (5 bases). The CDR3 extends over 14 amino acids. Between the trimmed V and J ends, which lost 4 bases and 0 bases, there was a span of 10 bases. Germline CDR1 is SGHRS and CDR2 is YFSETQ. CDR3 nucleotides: TGCGCCAGCAGCGAAGGGGCATCTAACTATGGCTACACCTTC. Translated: CASSEGASNYGYTF.

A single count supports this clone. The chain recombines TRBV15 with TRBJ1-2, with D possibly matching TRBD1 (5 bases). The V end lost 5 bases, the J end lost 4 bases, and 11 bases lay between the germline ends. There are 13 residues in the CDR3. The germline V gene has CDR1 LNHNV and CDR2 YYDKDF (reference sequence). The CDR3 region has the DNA TGTGCCACCAGCGGAGGAGACAGCTATGGCTACACCTTC. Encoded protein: CATSGGDSYGYTF.

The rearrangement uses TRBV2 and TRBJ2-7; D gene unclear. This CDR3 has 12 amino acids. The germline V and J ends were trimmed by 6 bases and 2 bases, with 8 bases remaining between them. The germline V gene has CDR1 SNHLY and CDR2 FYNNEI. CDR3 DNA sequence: TGTGCCAGCAGATGGGATACCTACGAGCAGTACTTC. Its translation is CASRWDTYEQYF.

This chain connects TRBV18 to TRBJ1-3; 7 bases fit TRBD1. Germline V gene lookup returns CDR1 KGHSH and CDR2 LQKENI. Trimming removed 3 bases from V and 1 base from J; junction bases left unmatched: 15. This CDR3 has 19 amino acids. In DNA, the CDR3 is TGTGCCAGCTCACCCCTAACCAGGGGGGGAAAGGGTTCTGGAAACACCATATATTTT. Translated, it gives CASSPLTRGGKGSGNTIYF.

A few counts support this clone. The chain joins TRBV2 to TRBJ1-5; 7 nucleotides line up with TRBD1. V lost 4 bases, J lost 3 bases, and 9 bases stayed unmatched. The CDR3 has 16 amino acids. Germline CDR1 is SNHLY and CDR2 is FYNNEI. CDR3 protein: CASSAPRDRPNQPQHF. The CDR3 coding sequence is TGTGCCAGCAGTGCCCCCAGGGACAGACCCAATCAGCCCCAGCATTTT.

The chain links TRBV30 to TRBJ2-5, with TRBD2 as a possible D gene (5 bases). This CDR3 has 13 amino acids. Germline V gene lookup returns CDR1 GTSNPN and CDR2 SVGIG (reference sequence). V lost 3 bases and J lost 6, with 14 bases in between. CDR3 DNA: TGTGCCTGGAGACTCGAGCCGGGGAAGACCCAGTACTTC. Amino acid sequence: CAWRLEPGKTQYF.